One sample yielded the 25 T cell receptor beta chains listed below, sequenced in a study of response to subunit inactivated influenza vaccine. TCRdb recomputed calls from the RT-PCR reads with MiXCR, one row per CDR3 protein. The sample has about 520,000 distinct CDR3 sequences, roughly 7.9% seen once; the top ten hold around 14%. The sequences come from PBMCs from blood, collected roughly 24 months after vaccination. Receptor source: a man in his fifties or sixties who received an inactivated influenza vaccine.

The sample holds a few counts of this clonotype. This sequence joins TRBV20-1 and TRBJ2-7; the D call may be TRBD1 or TRBD2 (6 bases each). Deletions cut 2 bases from V and 4 bases from J, with 18 bases between. Germline V gives CDR1 DFQATT, CDR2 SNEGSKA (reference sequence). The CDR3 contains 15 residues. The CDR3 sequence: CSARLTGAKKYEQYF. CDR3 coding DNA: TGCAGTGCTAGACTTACGGGGGCGAAGAAGTACGAGCAGTACTTC.

This clonotype was detected ten times or more. V is TRBV12-3 or TRBV12-4 and J is TRBJ1-4; D uncertain. This CDR3 has 12 amino acids. The ends were cut back, 4 bases at V and 12 bases at J, with 12 bases in the middle. The CDR3: CASSSGLAELFF. The CDR3 DNA reads as TGTGCCAGCAGTTCTGGGTTAGCGGAACTGTTTTTT.

The rearrangement links TRBV20-1 to TRBJ2-1, with unresolved D. The CDR3 spans 11 residues. Germline loops: CDR1 DFQATT, CDR2 SNEGSKA (reference sequence). The ends were cut back, 3 bases at V and 9 bases at J, with 9 bases in the middle. The CDR3 nucleotides are TGCAGTGCTAGGATAGCCACTGAGCAGTTCTTC. Protein product: CSARIATEQFF.

The table lists this clonotype with a few counts. V usage is TRBV2 and J usage is TRBJ2-1; D perhaps matches TRBD2 (6 bases). Trimming removed 4 bases at V and 8 bases at J, with 18 bases between. CDR1 and CDR2 from the germline V gene are SNHLY and FYNNEI. The CDR3 is 15 amino acids. In nucleotides, the CDR3 is TGTGCCAGCAGTGTCCTCGCCGGGACTGGGGATGAGCAGTTCTTC. This gives the protein CASSVLAGTGDEQFF.

The chain links TRBV6-2 or TRBV6-3 to TRBJ1-5, with D possibly being TRBD1 (6 bases). Trimming removed 6 bases at V and 10 bases at J, with 19 bases between. CDR3 length equals 14 residues. Per the germline V gene, CDR1 is MNHEY and CDR2 is SVGEGT. The CDR3 DNA reads TGTGCCAGCAGAGACCCGGACAGTCTGCGACCCCAGCATTTT. This gives the protein CASRDPDSLRPQHF.

This chain uses TRBV10-3 with TRBJ2-2; possibly TRBD2 for D (5 bases). The CDR3 loop spans 14 amino acids. The V gene lost 8 bases and the J gene lost 0 bases, with 10 bases spanning the gap. Germline assignment: CDR1 ENHRY and CDR2 SYGVKD. CDR3 region: CAISGSSNTGELFF. For the CDR3, the DNA is TGTGCCATCTCGGGGTCCTCGAACACCGGGGAGCTGTTTTTT.

Only a few counts were recorded for this clonotype. CDR3 bases: TGTGCCAGCGCGGTATACTCGAACACCGGGGAGCTGTTTTTT. Protein: CASAVYSNTGELFF. The chain uses TRBV27 and TRBJ2-2; D call uncertain. V lost 8 bases and J 0 bases, leaving 10 bases between the germline ends. In germline, CDR1 is MNHEY, CDR2 SMNVEV (reference sequence). The CDR3 extends over 14 amino acids.

This clonotype was counted at least ten times. V and J are TRBV5-1 and TRBJ2-5, with D maybe TRBD1 (8 bases). Trimming cost V 5 bases and J 4 bases, with 15 bases left between them. Germline CDR1 is SGHRS and CDR2 is YFSETQ. The CDR3 extends over 14 amino acids. The CDR3 sequence: CASSLQGGSETQYF. In DNA, the CDR3 is TGCGCCAGCAGTTTACAGGGGGGGTCAGAGACCCAGTACTTC.

This clonotype was seen a handful of times. This rearrangement joins TRBV27 to TRBJ2-1, with TRBD2 identical over 7 bases. The germline CDR1 and CDR2 sequences are MNHEY and SMNVEV (reference sequence). The CDR3 is 14 residues long. With 3 bases clipped from V and 4 bases from J, the junction kept 3 bases outside the gene matches. The CDR3 region has the DNA TGTGCCAGCAGTTTTTGGGGGGGGTACAATGAGCAGTTCTTC. As protein: CASSFWGGYNEQFF.

This clonotype was found a few times. The chain is built from TRBV24-1 and TRBJ2-1; weak D call: TRBD2 (6 bases). CDR3 length: 13 residues. V was trimmed by 7 bases and J by 4 bases, leaving 10 bases between them. Germline V CDR1 and CDR2: KGHDR, SFDVKD. The CDR3 reads CATSPGTYNEQFF. DNA of the CDR3: TGTGCCACCAGCCCCGGGACTTACAATGAGCAGTTCTTC.

This clonotype was seen many times. This chain uses TRBV12-3 or TRBV12-4 with TRBJ2-1; 7 bases align to TRBD2. J gave up 1 base and V 6 bases, and 9 bases lay outside the gene matches. The CDR3 spans 16 residues. CDR3 amino acids: CASSPRAGRSYNEQFF. The CDR3 DNA sequence: TGTGCCAGCAGCCCGAGAGCGGGACGTTCCTACAATGAGCAGTTCTTC.

The chain couples TRBV30 to TRBJ2-3; 8 positions agree with TRBD2. The CDR3 length is 14 residues. CDR1 GTSNPN and CDR2 SVGIG come from the germline V gene (reference sequence). The V segment lost 5 bases and the J segment 5 bases; nucleotides outside the gene matches: 9. CDR3 nucleotides: TGTGCCTGGGCCCCGGGACTAGAGAGAGATACGCAGTATTTT. It is translated as CAWAPGLERDTQYF. The full variable domain, with the rest looked up from reference TRBV30 and TRBJ2-3, is SQTIHQWPATLVQPVGSPLSLECTVEGTSNPNLYWYRQAAGRGLQLLFYSVGIGQISSEVPQNLSASRPQDRQFILSSKKLLLSDSGFYLCAWAPGLERDTQYFGPGTRLTVL.

The chain couples TRBV7-2 to TRBJ2-3, with 10 bases matching TRBD1. This CDR3 contains 14 residues. The V gene's germline CDR1 is SGHTA and CDR2 FQGNSA. Trimming took 5 bases from V and 4 from J; bases not matched to a gene: 3. This CDR3 is CASSRQGAPDTQYF. As DNA, the CDR3 is TGTGCCAGCAGCAGACAGGGGGCCCCAGATACGCAGTATTTT.

This clonotype was picked up a small number of times. The chain uses TRBV29-1 and TRBJ2-2; D ambiguous. From germline, CDR1 is SQVTM and CDR2 ANQGSEA. V was pared by 7 bases and J by 7 bases, with 10 bases between. The CDR3 spans 11 residues. In DNA, the CDR3 is TGCAGCGCCCAATCCCTCGGGGAGCTGTTTTTT. This codes for CSAQSLGELFF.

A few counts support this clonotype. J is TRBJ2-4 and V is TRBV18; D is possibly TRBD1 (6 bases). CDR1 KGHSH and CDR2 LQKENI come from the germline V gene. The length of the CDR3 is 13 residues. Trimming shortened V by 3 bases and J by 6 bases, and 9 bases separated the two germline ends. The CDR3 DNA is TGTGCCAGCTCACCTAGGGACATAAACATTCAGTACTTC. It is translated as CASSPRDINIQYF.

The rearrangement joins TRBV7-8 to TRBJ2-3; TRBD1 aligns across 7 bases. The length of the CDR3 is 14 residues. The trim removed 4 bases at V and 3 bases at J, leaving 4 bases unmatched. Germline V gives CDR1 SGHVS, CDR2 FQNEAQ. The CDR3 region is CASSSRGKTDTQYF. As DNA, the CDR3 is TGTGCCAGCAGCTCCAGGGGGAAGACAGATACGCAGTATTTT.

This clonotype was seen repeatedly, ten times or more. The V call is TRBV7-8, the J call TRBJ1-1; TRBD1 is a possible D gene (6 bases). CDR3 size: 12 residues. The V end lost 1 base, the J end lost 8 bases, and 8 bases lay between the germline ends. Germline CDR1 is SGHVS and CDR2 is FQNEAQ. The CDR3: CASSLVTGEAFF. In DNA, the CDR3 is TGTGCCAGCAGCTTAGTAACAGGGGAAGCTTTCTTT.

Ten or more counts support this clonotype. The V gene is TRBV4-1, the J gene TRBJ1-1; D gene uncertain. The V gene lost 4 bases and the J gene lost 7 bases, with 13 bases spanning the gap. The germline V gene encodes CDR1 MGHRA and CDR2 YSYEKL. This CDR3 comprises 13 residues. CDR3 in amino acids: CASSLGRRGEAFF. The CDR3 DNA follows: TGCGCCAGCAGCCTAGGCCGGCGAGGTGAAGCTTTCTTT.

The chain carries TRBV2 and TRBJ1-6; D is perhaps TRBD1 (5 bases). Germline V gives CDR1 SNHLY, CDR2 FYNNEI. The CDR3 is 12 amino acids. Trimming removed 3 bases from V and 9 bases from J, with 6 bases in between. The CDR3 loop is CASSDGTSPLHF. CDR3 bases: TGTGCCAGCAGTGACGGGACTTCACCCCTCCACTTT.

The chain uses TRBV4-2 and TRBJ1-5; 8 bases are a match to TRBD1. There are 16 residues in the CDR3. Germline V gene lookup returns CDR1 LGHNA and CDR2 YNFKEQ. With V trimmed by 0 bases and J by 3 bases, 4 bases remained unmatched. Here the CDR3 DNA reads TGTGCCAGCAGCCAAGAGGACAGGGAGGTCAATCAGCCCCAGCATTTT. Protein sequence: CASSQEDREVNQPQHF.

The V call is TRBV29-1, the J call TRBJ1-1; D may be TRBD1 (5 bases). V was trimmed by 5 bases and J by 12 bases, leaving 10 bases between them. Germline CDR1 is SQVTM and CDR2 is ANQGSEA. The CDR3 covers 9 residues. This chain's CDR3 is CSVLEGPFF. For the CDR3, the DNA is TGCAGCGTTTTAGAGGGGCCTTTCTTT.

About this clonotype: It may be a read error: a sequence one base away is much more abundant. This chain uses TRBV20-1 with TRBJ2-5, with D possibly being TRBD1 or TRBD2 (5 bases each). From germline, CDR1 is DFQATT and CDR2 SNEGSKA (reference sequence). The CDR3 is 16 amino acids. Trimming took 1 base from V and 5 from J, leaving 20 bases between them. The CDR3 spells CSARGLGTWGWETQYF. In nucleotides, the CDR3 is TGCAGTGCTAGAGGTTTAGGGACGTGGGGCTGGGAGACCCAGTACTTC.

V and J are TRBV11-2 and TRBJ2-3, with a tentative D call TRBD2 (7 bases). CDR1 is SGHAT, CDR2 FQNNGV, per germline. V lost 1 base, J lost 0 bases, and 17 bases lay in between. This CDR3 is built from 18 residues. Here the CDR3 reads CASSLGGGGGPSTDTQYF. CDR3 DNA sequence: TGTGCCAGCAGCTTAGGAGGGGGGGGCGGACCTAGCACAGATACGCAGTATTTT.

This clonotype occurred many times. This sequence joins TRBV11-2 and TRBJ1-3; D is uncertain. From germline, CDR1 is SGHAT and CDR2 FQNNGV. V was shortened by 0 bases and J by 2 bases, with 11 bases between the two germline ends. The CDR3 length is 16 residues. The CDR3 here is CASSLEQTRAGNTIYF. In DNA, the CDR3 is TGTGCCAGCAGCTTAGAACAGACAAGAGCTGGAAACACCATATATTTT.

The V and J genes are TRBV20-1 and TRBJ1-1; D gene unclear. V was cut by 3 bases and J by 7 bases, with 18 bases left in between. Germline V gives CDR1 DFQATT, CDR2 SNEGSKA (reference sequence). This CDR3 spans 14 amino acids. CDR3 sequence reads: CSASGPAPRVEAFF. In nucleotides, the CDR3 is TGCAGTGCTAGCGGTCCGGCCCCCCGGGTTGAAGCTTTCTTT.